The 14 T cell receptor beta chains listed next were all sequenced from one sample in a study of vaccination effects on CD4 cells after COVID-19. Measured with immunoSEQ multiplex PCR; TCRdb has only the in-frame clones, and not every one. In the table there are 26,000 or so clones, more than 65% of which are singletons. No antigen has been identified for these receptors. Expansion with viral peptide pools was applied to antigen-specific CD4+ T cells by the ViraFEST assay prior to sequencing. Subsequent to roughly 9 days of culture, CD4+ T cells were isolated. Vaccinated participants had no history of SARS-CoV-2 infection and tested negative for nucleocapsid antibodies. Sequencing was performed on CD4+ T cells from PBMCs cultured with HCoV-NL63 spike peptides, taken before COVID-19 vaccination. The receptors were sampled from a human donor who received a COVID-19 vaccine.

This chain joins TRBV7-9 and TRBJ2-5, with D unresolved. CDR1 and CDR2 (germline): SEHNR, FQNEAQ (reference sequence). The V end was cut by 3 bases, the J end by 5 bases, with 7 bases between. There are 12 residues in the CDR3. The CDR3 region has the DNA TGTGCCAGCAGCTTGGCCGGGGAGACCCAGTACTTC. It translates to CASSLAGETQYF.

This chain connects TRBV20-1 to TRBJ2-5; 9 positions match TRBD2. Unmatched junction bases numbered 9, after V lost 3 bases and J lost 7 bases. Germline CDR1 is DFQATT and CDR2 is SNEGSKA (reference sequence). The CDR3 runs 14 residues. The CDR3 bases are TGCAGTGCTAGTCCCAGCGGGAGGACGGGGACCCAGTACTTC. Amino acid sequence: CSASPSGRTGTQYF.

The chain joins TRBV7-9 to TRBJ2-1, with no clear D. The CDR3 loop spans 14 amino acids. Per germline, CDR1 SEHNR and CDR2 FQNEAQ (reference sequence). V lost 1 base, J lost 5 bases, and 9 bases lay in between. For the CDR3, the DNA is TGTGCCAGCAGCTTAGGGCAGCCTAACAATGAGCAGTTCTTC. Translating it yields CASSLGQPNNEQFF.

V gene TRBV5-4 combines with J gene TRBJ2-7; D remains unclear. The CDR3 has 11 residues. Germline V gene lookup returns CDR1 SGHNT and CDR2 YYREEE (reference sequence). The V gene lost 2 bases and the J gene lost 2 bases, with 2 bases spanning the gap. CDR3 sequence: CASSFTYEQYF. In DNA form, the CDR3 reads TGTGCCAGCAGCTTTACCTACGAGCAGTACTTC. The full variable domain, in which reference TRBV5-4 and TRBJ2-7 provide the parts outside the CDR3, is ETGVTQSPTHLIKTRGQQVTLRCSSQSGHNTVSWYQQALGQGPQFIFQYYREEENGRGNFPPRFSGLQFPNYSSELNVNALELDDSALYLCASSFTYEQYFGPGTRLTVT.

This clone showed up just once. V is TRBV20-1 and J is TRBJ1-2, with a weak D call TRBD1 (5 bases). This CDR3 contains 14 residues. V lost 3 bases to trimming and J lost 4 bases, with 15 bases between them. In germline, CDR1 is DFQATT, CDR2 SNEGSKA (reference sequence). The CDR3 region is CSASPTGTSYGYTF. The DNA of the CDR3 is TGCAGTGCTAGTCCCACCGGGACCTCCTATGGCTACACCTTC.

This clone was counted between two and nine times. The DNA for the CDR3 is TGTGCCAGCAGTTCAGACCGCCCACCCCTCCACTTT. Amino acid sequence: CASSSDRPPLHF. This chain uses TRBV28 with TRBJ1-6; no clear D gene. Germline values: CDR1 MDHEN, CDR2 SYDVKM. The V end lost 4 bases, the J end lost 11 bases, and 9 bases lay between the germline ends. CDR3 size: 12 residues.

The chain has TRBV28 and TRBJ1-5, with 11 nucleotides matching TRBD1. Germline V CDR1 and CDR2: MDHEN, SYDVKM. Trimming removed 5 bases from V and 0 bases from J; junction bases left unmatched: 12. The length of the CDR3 is 19 residues. The CDR3 is CASSQGQGVFFYSNQPQHF. CDR3 DNA sequence: TGTGCCAGCAGTCAGGGACAGGGGGTCTTCTTTTATAGCAATCAGCCCCAGCATTTT.

The V call is TRBV18, the J call TRBJ2-5; weak D call: TRBD2 (5 bases). The CDR3 loop spans 13 amino acids. Germline V CDR1 and CDR2: KGHSH, LQKENI. V lost 3 bases to trimming and J lost 5 bases, with 10 bases between them. CDR3 protein: CASSPGVPETQYF. CDR3 in DNA: TGTGCCAGCTCACCCGGGGTCCCCGAGACCCAGTACTTC.

The chain combines TRBV10-3 with TRBJ2-3; 10 bases fit TRBD1. The CDR3 extends over 16 amino acids. Germline-derived CDR1 and CDR2 are ENHRY and SYGVKD. V lost 5 bases, J lost 5 bases, and 10 bases stayed unmatched. The CDR3 region is CAISSRGQGGGDTQYF. CDR3 DNA: TGTGCCATCAGTTCCCGAGGACAGGGGGGGGGAGATACGCAGTATTTT.

The gene calls are TRBV2 and TRBJ1-6; unclear D gene. CDR1 SNHLY and CDR2 FYNNEI come from the germline V gene. V was pared by 7 bases and J by 6 bases, with 13 bases between. This CDR3 is 14 amino acids long. CDR3 coding DNA: TGTGCCAGCACGTTGACGGCCCCTAATTCACCCCTCCACTTT. Translated: CASTLTAPNSPLHF.

The CDR3 protein is CASSGGRASEQFF. CDR3 DNA: TGTGCCAGCAGTGGGGGCAGGGCCAGTGAGCAGTTCTTC. V gene TRBV2 combines with J gene TRBJ2-1; TRBD1 might be the D (5 bases). V was trimmed by 4 bases and J by 9 bases, leaving 13 bases between them. This CDR3 has 13 residues. The germline V gene encodes CDR1 SNHLY and CDR2 FYNNEI.

The table lists this clone with a few counts. This chain uses TRBV3-1 (or the pseudogene TRBV3-2) with TRBJ2-1, with TRBD2 matching over 9 bases. Germline V gene lookup returns CDR1 LGHDT and CDR2 YNNKEL (reference sequence). V lost 4 bases and J lost 6; bases outside the gene matches: 7. This CDR3 contains 15 residues. The DNA for the CDR3 is TGTGCCAGCAGCCCCTTGACTAGCGGAAGCAATGAGCAGTTCTTC. This translates into CASSPLTSGSNEQFF.

This clone was detected only a few times. The V gene is TRBV7-8, the J gene TRBJ2-1, with 7 bases lining up with TRBD2. This CDR3 has 19 amino acids. V gave up 1 base and J gave up 6 bases; unmatched junction bases: 18. Germline CDR1 reads SGHVS; CDR2 reads FQNEAQ. The CDR3 is CASSLVGKSAGVMGNEQFF. The CDR3 DNA follows: TGTGCCAGCAGCTTAGTCGGGAAATCCGCGGGAGTGATGGGCAATGAGCAGTTCTTC.

The chain has TRBV13 and TRBJ2-7; D is perhaps TRBD2 (6 bases). V was pared by 5 bases and J by 5 bases, with 22 bases between. The CDR3 has 16 residues. Germline assignment: CDR1 PRHDT and CDR2 FYEKMQ (reference sequence). CDR3 sequence: CASSRGPGRGRDEQYF. The CDR3 DNA follows: TGTGCCAGCAGCCGCGGTCCGGGGCGGGGCAGGGACGAGCAGTACTTC.